Below are 29 T cell receptor beta chains sequenced from a single sample in a study of tumor and adjacent non-tumor tissue in lung cancer. TCRbeta libraries were built with three rounds of nested PCR, modified from ARM-PCR. TCRdb re-called the multiplex PCR reads through MiXCR, storing one row per CDR3 protein. Of under 150,000 distinct CDR3 sequences listed, 66% are singletons. RNA was extracted from bulk tissue without any cell sorting. Sequencing was done on a sample of lung tumor tissue. These receptors originate from a man aged 55 to 69 with small cell lung cancer.

In its sample, this clonotype was seen a few times. V gene TRBV7-9 combines with J gene TRBJ2-7, with TRBD1 matching 7 bases. The CDR3 runs to 14 residues. CDR1 is SEHNR and CDR2 is FQNEAQ in the germline V gene (reference sequence). The V segment lost 5 bases and the J segment 2 bases; nucleotides outside the gene matches: 6. CDR3 coding DNA: TGTGCCAGCAGCCAGGACAGGCTACCCTACGAGCAGTACTTC. It is translated as CASSQDRLPYEQYF.

This rearrangement joins TRBV20-1 to TRBJ2-1, with D hard to call. CDR1 and CDR2 (germline): DFQATT, SNEGSKA (reference sequence). The V and J ends lost 0 bases and 16 bases respectively, with 19 bases between them. This CDR3 contains 13 residues. This CDR3 reads CSARDPKEPEYFF. CDR3 DNA sequence: TGCAGTGCTAGAGACCCTAAGGAGCCTGAGTATTTCTTC.

V and J are TRBV5-4 and TRBJ1-3; 8 positions match TRBD1. J lost 4 bases, V lost 4 bases, and 10 bases had no gene match. The CDR3 has 16 amino acids. Germline-derived CDR1 and CDR2 are SGHNT and YYREEE (reference sequence). The CDR3 loop reads CASSDRTGNLGNTIYF. The CDR3 bases are TGTGCCAGCAGCGACAGGACAGGGAACTTAGGAAACACCATATATTTT.

This chain joins TRBV20-1 and TRBJ2-1, with 9 bases lining up with TRBD2. Germline loops: CDR1 DFQATT, CDR2 SNEGSKA (reference sequence). V trimming: 1 base; J trimming: 7 bases; junction bases outside the gene matches: 17. The CDR3 runs 18 residues. The CDR3 here is CSARVVTTSGRQTNEQFF. The CDR3 coding sequence is TGCAGTGCTAGAGTCGTCACCACGAGCGGGAGGCAGACGAATGAGCAGTTCTTC.

Of note for this clonotype: Because the CDR3 is missing its conserved closing phenylalanine or tryptophan, this is likely a read error. V usage is TRBV5-6 and J usage is TRBJ2-1, with 9 bases matching TRBD1. J lost 3 bases, V lost 4 bases, and 8 bases had no gene match. The germline gives CDR1 SGHDT, CDR2 YYEEEE. This CDR3 comprises 16 residues. The CDR3 bases are TGTGCCAGCAGCGCCGACAGGGGGGAAATCTACAATGAGCAGTTCTTA. Translation gives CASSADRGEIYNEQFL.

The rearrangement uses TRBV28 and TRBJ1-5; no firm D call. Germline CDR1 and CDR2: MDHEN and SYDVKM. Trimming stripped 8 bases from V and 4 bases from J, with 12 bases between. The CDR3 is 13 amino acids. CDR3 nucleotides: TGTGCCAGCGAGTCAGACCCTAATCAGCCCCAGCATTTT. Amino acids: CASESDPNQPQHF.

This rearrangement joins TRBV20-1 to TRBJ2-5, with D perhaps matching TRBD1 (5 bases). V was pared by 0 bases and J by 9 bases, with 14 bases between. There are 13 residues in the CDR3. The V gene's germline CDR1 is DFQATT and CDR2 SNEGSKA (reference sequence). The CDR3: CSAREGAKEPQYF. The DNA for the CDR3 is TGCAGTGCTAGAGAAGGGGCGAAGGAGCCCCAGTACTTC.

This clonotype was counted a single time. It may be a read error: a sequence one base away is much more abundant. V gene TRBV29-1 combines with J gene TRBJ1-3, with D possibly TRBD1 on 6 matching bases. Looked up from germline, CDR1 is SQVTM and CDR2 is ANQGSEA. The germline V and J ends were trimmed by 7 bases and 6 bases, with 13 bases remaining between them. The CDR3 spans 12 residues. Here the CDR3 DNA reads TGCAGCGGGGGGGGGCGAAAAAACACCATATATTTT. Translating gives CSGGGRKNTIYF.

The V call is TRBV5-5, the J call TRBJ1-4, with D hard to call. Germline values: CDR1 SGHKS, CDR2 YYEKEE (reference sequence). Trimming cost V 1 base and J 11 bases, with 18 bases left between them. The length of the CDR3 is 15 residues. CDR3 protein: CASSLFTGWPDKLFF. CDR3 DNA: TGTGCCAGCAGCTTGTTTACCGGCTGGCCTGATAAACTGTTTTTT.

With regard to this clonotype: A single base separates this from a much larger clone, so it may be a read error. The V gene is TRBV6-5, the J gene TRBJ1-3; D unresolved. Looked up from germline, CDR1 is MNHEY and CDR2 is SVGAGI. The CDR3 is 14 residues long. The CDR3 spells CASSLAGSGITIYF. The CDR3 nucleotides read TGTGCCAGCAGTTTGGCAGGATCTGGAATCACCATATATTTT.

This clonotype was seen many times. The chain has TRBV6-6 and TRBJ1-5, with TRBD1 identical over 7 bases. The CDR3 contains 17 residues. In germline, CDR1 is MNHNY, CDR2 SVGAGI (reference sequence). Losses at the gene ends were 4 bases for V and 0 bases for J; bases not matched to a gene: 9. CDR3 loop: CASSSRQGVNSNQPQHF. DNA for the CDR3: TGTGCCAGCAGTTCCCGACAGGGAGTGAATAGCAATCAGCCCCAGCATTTT.

About this clonotype itself: The missing conserved phenylalanine or tryptophan at the end of this CDR3 makes a read error likely. The genes are TRBV20-1 and TRBJ2-4; D may correspond to TRBD1 or TRBD2 (6 bases each). The CDR3 has 14 amino acids. Germline-derived CDR1 and CDR2 are DFQATT and SNEGSKA (reference sequence). Here the CDR3 reads CRTREQGAKNIQYS. CDR3 in DNA: TGCAGGACTAGAGAGCAGGGGGCCAAAAACATTCAGTACTCC.

V is TRBV4-2 and J is TRBJ2-1; 7 nucleotides agree with TRBD2. The CDR3 spans 16 residues. The J segment lost 3 bases and the V segment lost 0 bases, leaving 5 bases of the junction unmatched. CDR1 is LGHNA, CDR2 YNFKEQ, per germline. The CDR3 region is CASSQDRGTNYNEQFF. The CDR3 DNA follows: TGTGCCAGCAGCCAAGATCGGGGGACTAACTACAATGAGCAGTTCTTC.

At least ten counts were recorded for this clonotype. V gene TRBV11-2 combines with J gene TRBJ2-1, with 9 bases identical to TRBD1. Trimming took 2 bases from V and 12 from J; bases not matched to a gene: 11. This CDR3 has 15 residues. Germline CDR1 is SGHAT and CDR2 is FQNNGV. The CDR3 reads CASSLWDRAALGQFF. CDR3 coding DNA: TGTGCCAGCAGCTTATGGGACAGGGCGGCCTTGGGGCAGTTCTTC.

This clonotype came up many times. V and J are TRBV5-5 and TRBJ2-3, with 7 bases that match TRBD1. Germline V gene sequence: CDR1 SGHKS, CDR2 YYEKEE (reference sequence). The CDR3 contains 14 residues. V shed 5 bases, J shed 5 bases, and the junction held 8 bases outside the gene matches. CDR3 region: CASRSFQGEDTQYF. The CDR3 nucleotides read TGTGCCAGCAGATCGTTTCAGGGGGAAGATACGCAGTATTTT.

On this clonotype: A much larger clonotype is one base distant, so this may be a read error. This chain uses TRBV10-2 with TRBJ1-1; D perhaps matches TRBD1 (5 bases). V shed 2 bases and J shed 7 bases, with 11 bases lying between them. This CDR3 spans 13 amino acids. Germline V gene lookup returns CDR1 WSHSY and CDR2 SAAADI. The CDR3 bases are TGCGCCAGCAGTGAGGGGGCCGGCATTGAAGCTTTCTTT. Translating gives CASSEGAGIEAFF.

This clonotype was recorded a few times. The V gene is TRBV12-3 or TRBV12-4, the J gene TRBJ2-5, with D maybe TRBD2 (5 bases). There are 13 residues in the CDR3. V was clipped by 6 bases and J by 1 base, with 9 bases between them. CDR3 sequence: CASRLGIQETQYF. CDR3 DNA sequence: TGTGCCAGCAGACTAGGGATCCAAGAGACCCAGTACTTC.

Concerning this clonotype: This could be a read error, since a much larger clone is one nucleotide away. The V call is TRBV6-5, the J call TRBJ1-5; D ambiguous. Germline V gene sequence: CDR1 MNHEY, CDR2 SVGAGI. The CDR3 loop spans 15 amino acids. V lost 0 bases and J lost 0, with 6 bases in between. The CDR3 sequence: CASSYSEYSNQPQHF. CDR3 nucleotides: TGTGCCAGCAGTTACTCCGAGTATAGCAATCAGCCCCAGCATTTT.

For this clonotype: The junction differs from germline at one of its ends, possibly a read error. In nucleotides, the CDR3 is TGTGCCAGCAACTTATCACGGGGGAGGAATGAGCAGTTCTTC. Residues: CASNLSRGRNEQFF. The rearrangement joins TRBV11-2 to TRBJ2-1; D might be TRBD2 (6 bases). The CDR3 runs to 14 residues. Germline V gene lookup returns CDR1 SGHAT and CDR2 FQNNGV. The whole variable domain, remainder taken from reference TRBV11-2 and TRBJ2-1, is EAGVAQSPRYKIIEKRQSVAFWCNPISGHATLYWYQQILGQGPKLLIQFQNNGVVDDSQLPKDRFSAERLKGVDSTLKIQPAKLEDSAVYLCASNLSRGRNEQFFGPGTRLTVL.

This clonotype was picked up one time. Germline is not matched at one junction end, which may reflect a read error. The chain employs TRBV11-1 and TRBJ1-1; the match to TRBD1 covers 8 bases. The CDR3 sequence is 15 residues long. Germline loops: CDR1 SGHAT, CDR2 FQDESV (reference sequence). The CDR3 DNA follows: TGTGTCAGCAGCTTAGGGGACAGGAGGCGTCCTGAAGCTTTCTTT. It specifies CVSSLGDRRRPEAFF.

The rearrangement uses TRBV6-2 or TRBV6-3 and TRBJ2-3; the D gene could be TRBD1 or TRBD2 (5 bases each). Per germline, CDR1 MNHEY and CDR2 SVGEGT. This CDR3 comprises 15 residues. Trimming took 7 bases from V and 2 from J, leaving 16 bases between them. The CDR3 DNA follows: TGTGCCAGCACCAAGGGGAGCCTCGTCACAGATACGCAGTATTTT. Its protein is CASTKGSLVTDTQYF.

A remark on this clonotype: This clone may be a read error of a much larger clone one base away. The CDR3 DNA reads as TGTGTCAGCAGTCCGACTAGCGGGAGGTTGAATGAGCAGTTCTTC. As protein: CVSSPTSGRLNEQFF. V gene TRBV28 combines with J gene TRBJ2-1; 13 bases line up with TRBD2. The germline V gene encodes CDR1 MDHEN and CDR2 SYDVKM. This CDR3 comprises 15 residues. Full variable domain (missing parts from reference TRBV28 and TRBJ2-1): DVKVTQSSRYLVKRTGEKVFLECVQDMDHENMFWYRQDPGLGLRLIYFSYDVKMKEKGDIPEGYSVSREKKERFSLILESASTNQTSMYLCVSSPTSGRLNEQFFGPGTRLTVL.

In regard to this clonotype: A clone one base away is much larger, so this may be a read error. The rearrangement links TRBV29-1 to TRBJ2-5, with a tentative D call TRBD2 (5 bases). V was pared by 5 bases and J by 5 bases, with 15 bases between. The length of the CDR3 is 13 residues. Per germline, CDR1 SQVTM and CDR2 ANQGSEA. The DNA for the CDR3 is TGCAGCGTTTCAGTCGGTGGGGAGGAGACCCAGTACTTC. This gives the protein CSVSVGGEETQYF.

Turning to this clonotype: The junction shows a germline mismatch at one end, possibly a read error. The chain joins TRBV11-1 to TRBJ2-1; TRBD1 is a possible D gene (6 bases). The CDR3 has 16 residues. CDR1 and CDR2 from the germline V gene are SGHAT and FQDESV (reference sequence). The CDR3 loop is CANRTFGEGGYNEQFF. CDR3 DNA: TGCGCCAACAGAACTTTTGGGGAAGGGGGCTACAATGAGCAGTTCTTC.

For this clonotype: This may stem from a read error, because a much larger clone lies one nucleotide away. This chain links TRBV6-1 with TRBJ1-2, with D maybe TRBD1 (5 bases). Germline CDR1 is MNHNS and CDR2 is SASEGT. CDR3 size: 15 residues. The CDR3 protein is CTSSEVAGTNYGYTF. The DNA of the CDR3 is TGTACCAGCAGTGAAGTGGCAGGGACTAACTATGGCTACACCTTC.

About this clonotype: One base away lies a much larger clone, so this may be a sequencing read error. This chain connects TRBV6-1 to TRBJ2-5; TRBD1 might be the D (5 bases). This CDR3 contains 12 residues. CDR1 MNHNS and CDR2 SASEGT come from the germline V gene. The V and J ends lost 7 bases and 5 bases respectively, with 11 bases between them. The CDR3 sequence: CASNDQGETQYF. CDR3 DNA: TGTGCCAGCAATGACCAGGGTGAGACCCAGTACTTC.

The gene calls are TRBV11-2 and TRBJ2-1; D might be TRBD1 (5 bases). This CDR3 comprises 14 residues. Germline V lookup: CDR1 SGHAT, CDR2 FQNNGV. V was shortened by 10 bases and J by 5 bases, with 18 bases between the two germline ends. The CDR3 sequence is CANQMLQGDNEQFF. The CDR3 DNA follows: TGTGCCAACCAGATGCTGCAGGGCGACAATGAGCAGTTCTTC.

With respect to this clonotype: At one boundary the junction diverges from the germline segment, which might be a read error. This rearrangement joins TRBV6-6 to TRBJ1-5; D remains ambiguous. In germline, CDR1 is MNHNY, CDR2 SVGAGI (reference sequence). The CDR3 consists of 14 residues. The DNA for the CDR3 is TGTGCCGGCAGTTACTCGTGGCAGAATCAGCCCCGGCATTTT. It translates to CAGSYSWQNQPRHF.

This clonotype has ten or more counts. The chain combines TRBV7-9 with TRBJ1-1; unclear D gene. Trimming took off 6 bases at V and 11 bases at J, with 16 bases between the two ends. CDR3 length: 12 amino acids. Germline CDR1 and CDR2: SEHNR and FQNEAQ (reference sequence). The CDR3 region is CASRDLEMGAFF. The CDR3 bases are TGTGCCAGCAGAGACTTGGAGATGGGGGCTTTCTTT.